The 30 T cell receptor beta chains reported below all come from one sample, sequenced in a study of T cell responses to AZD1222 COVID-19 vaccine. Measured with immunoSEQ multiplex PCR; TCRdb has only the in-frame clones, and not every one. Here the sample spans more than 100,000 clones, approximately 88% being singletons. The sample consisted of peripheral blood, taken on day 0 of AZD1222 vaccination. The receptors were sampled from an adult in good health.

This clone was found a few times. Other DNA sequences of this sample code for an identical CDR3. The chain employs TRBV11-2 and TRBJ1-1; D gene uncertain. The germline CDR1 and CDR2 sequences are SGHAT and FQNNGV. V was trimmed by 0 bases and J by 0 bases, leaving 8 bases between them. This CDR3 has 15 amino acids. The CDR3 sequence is CASSLELSMNTEAFF. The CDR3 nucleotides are TGTGCCAGCAGCTTAGAGCTGAGCATGAACACTGAAGCTTTCTTT.

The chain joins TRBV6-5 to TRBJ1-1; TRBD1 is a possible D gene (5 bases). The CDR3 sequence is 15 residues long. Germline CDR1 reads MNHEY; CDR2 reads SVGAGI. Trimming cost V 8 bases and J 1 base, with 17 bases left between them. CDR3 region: CASQYWSGGNTEAFF. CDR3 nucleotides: TGTGCCAGCCAGTATTGGTCGGGGGGGAACACTGAAGCTTTCTTT.

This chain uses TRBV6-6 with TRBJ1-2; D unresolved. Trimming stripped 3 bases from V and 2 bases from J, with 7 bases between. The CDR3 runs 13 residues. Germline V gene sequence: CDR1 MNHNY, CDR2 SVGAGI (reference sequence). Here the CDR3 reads CASSYMGNYGYTF. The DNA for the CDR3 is TGTGCCAGCAGTTATATGGGGAACTATGGCTACACCTTC.

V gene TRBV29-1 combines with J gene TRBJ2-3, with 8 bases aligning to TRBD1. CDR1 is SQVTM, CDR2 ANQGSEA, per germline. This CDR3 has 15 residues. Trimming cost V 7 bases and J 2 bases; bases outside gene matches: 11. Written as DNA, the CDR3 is TGCAGCGCCTCCGATGACAGGGGCCTCACAGATACGCAGTATTTT. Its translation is CSASDDRGLTDTQYF.

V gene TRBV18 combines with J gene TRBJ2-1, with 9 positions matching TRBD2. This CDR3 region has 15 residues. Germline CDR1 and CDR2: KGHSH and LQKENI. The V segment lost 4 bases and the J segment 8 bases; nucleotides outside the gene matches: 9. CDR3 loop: CASSRVAGAQDEQFF. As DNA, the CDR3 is TGTGCCAGCTCACGGGTAGCGGGGGCTCAGGATGAGCAGTTCTTC.

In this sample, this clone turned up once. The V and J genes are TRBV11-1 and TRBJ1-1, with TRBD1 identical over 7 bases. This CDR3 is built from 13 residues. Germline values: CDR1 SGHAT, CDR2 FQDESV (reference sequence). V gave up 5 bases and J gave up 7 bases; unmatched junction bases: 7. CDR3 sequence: CASSAGTAVEAFF. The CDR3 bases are TGTGCCAGCAGCGCAGGGACAGCCGTTGAAGCTTTCTTT.

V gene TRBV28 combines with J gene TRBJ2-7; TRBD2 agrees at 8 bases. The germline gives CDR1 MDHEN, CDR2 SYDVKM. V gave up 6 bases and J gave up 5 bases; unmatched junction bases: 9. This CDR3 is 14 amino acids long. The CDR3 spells CASRPPGGANEQYF. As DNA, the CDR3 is TGTGCCAGCAGACCTCCCGGGGGGGCCAACGAGCAGTACTTC.

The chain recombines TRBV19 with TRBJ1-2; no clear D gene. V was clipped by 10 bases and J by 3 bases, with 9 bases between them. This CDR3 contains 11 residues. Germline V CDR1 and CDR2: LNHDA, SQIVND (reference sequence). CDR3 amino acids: CATRRDYGYTF. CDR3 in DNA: TGTGCCACGCGACGGGACTATGGCTACACCTTC.

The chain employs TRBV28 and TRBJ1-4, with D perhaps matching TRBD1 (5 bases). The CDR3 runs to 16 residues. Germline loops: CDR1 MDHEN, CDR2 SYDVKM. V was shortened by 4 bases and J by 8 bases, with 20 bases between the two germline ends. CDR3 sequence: CASSYRPTVGEEKLFF. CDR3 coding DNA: TGTGCCAGCAGTTATCGACCGACAGTGGGGGAGGAAAAACTGTTTTTT.

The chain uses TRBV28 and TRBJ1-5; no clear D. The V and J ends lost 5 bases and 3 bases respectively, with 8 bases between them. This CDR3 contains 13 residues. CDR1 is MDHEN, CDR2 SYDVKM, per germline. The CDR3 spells CASSEGNNQPQHF. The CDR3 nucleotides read TGTGCCAGCAGTGAGGGTAACAATCAGCCCCAGCATTTT.

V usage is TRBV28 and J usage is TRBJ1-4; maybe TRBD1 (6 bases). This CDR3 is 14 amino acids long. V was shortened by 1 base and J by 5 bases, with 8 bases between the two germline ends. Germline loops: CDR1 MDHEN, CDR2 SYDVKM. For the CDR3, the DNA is TGTGCCAGCAGTTTATCCCAGGGGAATGAAAAACTGTTTTTT. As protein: CASSLSQGNEKLFF.

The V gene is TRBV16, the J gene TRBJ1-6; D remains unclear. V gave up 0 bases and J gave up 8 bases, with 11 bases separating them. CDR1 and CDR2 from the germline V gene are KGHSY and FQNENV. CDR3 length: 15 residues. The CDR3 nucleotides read TGTGCCAGCAGCCAATCGAGAGTCTGGGATTCACCCCTCCACTTT. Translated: CASSQSRVWDSPLHF.

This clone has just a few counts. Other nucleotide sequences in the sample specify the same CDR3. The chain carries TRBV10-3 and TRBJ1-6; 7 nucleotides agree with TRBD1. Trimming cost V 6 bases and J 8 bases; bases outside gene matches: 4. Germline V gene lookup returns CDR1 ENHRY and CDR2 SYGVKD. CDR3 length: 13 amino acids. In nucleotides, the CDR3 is TGTGCCATCAGCGACAGGGCTGATTCACCCCTCCACTTT. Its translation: CAISDRADSPLHF.

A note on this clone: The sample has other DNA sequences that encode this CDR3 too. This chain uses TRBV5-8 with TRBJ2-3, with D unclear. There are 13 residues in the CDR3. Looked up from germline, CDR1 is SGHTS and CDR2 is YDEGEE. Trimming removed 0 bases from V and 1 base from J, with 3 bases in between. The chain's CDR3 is CASSLGGTDTQYF. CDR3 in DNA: TGTGCCAGCAGCTTGGGTGGCACAGATACGCAGTATTTT.

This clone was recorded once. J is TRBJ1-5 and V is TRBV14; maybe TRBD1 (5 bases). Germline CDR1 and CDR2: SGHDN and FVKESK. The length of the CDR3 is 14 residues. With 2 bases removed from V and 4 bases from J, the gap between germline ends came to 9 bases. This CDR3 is CASSQWGMNQPQHF. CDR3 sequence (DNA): TGTGCCAGCAGCCAATGGGGGATGAATCAGCCCCAGCATTTT.

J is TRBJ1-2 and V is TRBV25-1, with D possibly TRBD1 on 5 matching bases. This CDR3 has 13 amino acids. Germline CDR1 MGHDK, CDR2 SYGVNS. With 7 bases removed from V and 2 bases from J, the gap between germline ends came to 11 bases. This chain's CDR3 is CASTSGTNYGYTF. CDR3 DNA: TGTGCCAGCACTTCCGGGACCAACTATGGCTACACCTTC.

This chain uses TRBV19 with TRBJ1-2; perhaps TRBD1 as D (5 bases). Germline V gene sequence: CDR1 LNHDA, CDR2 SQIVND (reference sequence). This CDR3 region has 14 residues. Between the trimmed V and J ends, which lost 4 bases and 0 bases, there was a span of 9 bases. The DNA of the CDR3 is TGTGCCAGTAGTAGAACGACAGCTAACTATGGCTACACCTTC. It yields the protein CASSRTTANYGYTF. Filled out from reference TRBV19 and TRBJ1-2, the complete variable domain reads DGGITQSPKYLFRKEGQNVTLSCEQNLNHDAMYWYRQDPGQGLRLIYYSQIVNDFQKGDIAEGYSVSREKKESFPLTVTSAQKNPTAFYLCASSRTTANYGYTFGSGTRLTVV.

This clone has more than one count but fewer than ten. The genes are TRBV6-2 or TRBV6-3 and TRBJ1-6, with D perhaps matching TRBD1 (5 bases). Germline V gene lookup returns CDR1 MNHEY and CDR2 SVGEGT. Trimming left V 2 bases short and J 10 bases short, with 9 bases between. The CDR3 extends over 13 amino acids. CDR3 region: CASSYPGRSPLHF. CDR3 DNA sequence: TGTGCCAGCAGTTACCCAGGGAGATCACCCCTCCACTTT.

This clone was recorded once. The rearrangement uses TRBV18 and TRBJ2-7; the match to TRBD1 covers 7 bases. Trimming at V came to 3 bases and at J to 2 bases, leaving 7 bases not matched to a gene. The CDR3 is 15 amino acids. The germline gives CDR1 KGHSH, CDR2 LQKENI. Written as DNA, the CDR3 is TGTGCCAGCTCACCCCCCGGGACAGTAGCCTACGAGCAGTACTTC. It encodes CASSPPGTVAYEQYF.

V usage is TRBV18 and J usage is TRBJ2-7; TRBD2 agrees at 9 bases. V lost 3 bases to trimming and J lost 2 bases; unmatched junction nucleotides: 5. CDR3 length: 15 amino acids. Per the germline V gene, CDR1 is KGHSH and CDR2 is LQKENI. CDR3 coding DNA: TGTGCCAGCTCACCTGGGGTAGCGGGGGCCTACGAGCAGTACTTC. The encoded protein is CASSPGVAGAYEQYF.

The CDR3 sequence is CATRAGGRFVETQYF. CDR3 nucleotides: TGTGCCACACGAGCGGGGGGGCGATTTGTCGAGACCCAGTACTTC. The J gene is TRBJ2-5, the V gene TRBV19; 10 bases map to TRBD2. From germline, CDR1 is LNHDA and CDR2 SQIVND (reference sequence). V trimming: 10 bases; J trimming: 5 bases; junction bases outside the gene matches: 13. The CDR3 runs to 15 residues.

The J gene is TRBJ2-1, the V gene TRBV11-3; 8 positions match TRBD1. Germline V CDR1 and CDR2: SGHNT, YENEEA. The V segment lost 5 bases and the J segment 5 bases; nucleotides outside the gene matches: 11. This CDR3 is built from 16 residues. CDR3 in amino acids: CASSILGTGGHNEQFF. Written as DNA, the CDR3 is TGTGCCAGCAGCATTCTGGGTACAGGGGGGCACAATGAGCAGTTCTTC.

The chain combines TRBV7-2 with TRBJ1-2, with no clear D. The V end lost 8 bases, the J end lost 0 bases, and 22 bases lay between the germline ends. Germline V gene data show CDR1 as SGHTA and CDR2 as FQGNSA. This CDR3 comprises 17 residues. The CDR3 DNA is TGTGCCAGCCGGATACTAGTCGAGGAGAAAGCTAACTATGGCTACACCTTC. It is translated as CASRILVEEKANYGYTF. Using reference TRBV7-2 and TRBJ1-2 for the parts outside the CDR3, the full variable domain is GAGVSQSPSNKVTEKGKDVELRCDPISGHTALYWYRQSLGQGLEFLIYFQGNSAPDKSGLPSDRFSAERTGGSVSTLTIQRTQQEDSAVYLCASRILVEEKANYGYTFGSGTRLTVV.

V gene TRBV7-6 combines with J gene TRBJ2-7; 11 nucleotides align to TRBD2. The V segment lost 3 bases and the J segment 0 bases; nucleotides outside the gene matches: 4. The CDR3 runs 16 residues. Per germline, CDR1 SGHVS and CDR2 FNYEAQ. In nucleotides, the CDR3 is TGTGCCAGCAGCTTGGGACTAGCGGACTCCTCCTACGAGCAGTACTTC. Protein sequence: CASSLGLADSSYEQYF.

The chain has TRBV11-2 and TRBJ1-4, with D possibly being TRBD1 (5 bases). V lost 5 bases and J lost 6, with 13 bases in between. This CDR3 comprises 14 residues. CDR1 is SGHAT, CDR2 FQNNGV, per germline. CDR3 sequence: CASSPWGLDEKLFF. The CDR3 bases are TGTGCCAGCAGCCCCTGGGGCCTGGATGAAAAACTGTTTTTT.

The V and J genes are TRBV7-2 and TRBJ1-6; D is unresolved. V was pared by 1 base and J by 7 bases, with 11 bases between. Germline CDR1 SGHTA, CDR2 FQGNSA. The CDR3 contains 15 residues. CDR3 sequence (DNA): TGTGCCAGCAGCTTAGTGACTGGGAACAATTCACCCCTCCACTTT. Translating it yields CASSLVTGNNSPLHF.

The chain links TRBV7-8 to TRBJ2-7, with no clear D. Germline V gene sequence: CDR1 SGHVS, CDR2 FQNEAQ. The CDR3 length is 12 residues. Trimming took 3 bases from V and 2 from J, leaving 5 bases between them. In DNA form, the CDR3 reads TGTGCCAGCAGCTTTGGGACCTACGAGCAGTACTTC. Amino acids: CASSFGTYEQYF.

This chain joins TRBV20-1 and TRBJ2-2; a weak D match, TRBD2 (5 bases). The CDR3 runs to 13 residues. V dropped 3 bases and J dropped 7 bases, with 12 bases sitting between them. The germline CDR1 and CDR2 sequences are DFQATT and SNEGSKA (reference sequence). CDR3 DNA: TGCAGTGCTAGTACCCATGAGGGCGGGGAGCTGTTTTTT. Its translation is CSASTHEGGELFF.

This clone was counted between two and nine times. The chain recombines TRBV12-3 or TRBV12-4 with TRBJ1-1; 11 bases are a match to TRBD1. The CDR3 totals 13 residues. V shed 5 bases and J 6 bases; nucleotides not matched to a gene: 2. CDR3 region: CASSEGQGAEAFF. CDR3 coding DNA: TGTGCCAGCAGTGAGGGACAGGGGGCTGAAGCTTTCTTT.

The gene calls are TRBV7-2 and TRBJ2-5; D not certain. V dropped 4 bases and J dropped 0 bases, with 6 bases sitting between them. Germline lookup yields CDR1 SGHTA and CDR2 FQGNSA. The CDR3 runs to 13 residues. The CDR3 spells CASSYMNQETQYF. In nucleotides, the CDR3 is TGTGCCAGCAGCTACATGAACCAAGAGACCCAGTACTTC. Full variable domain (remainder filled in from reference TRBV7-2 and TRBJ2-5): GAGVSQSPSNKVTEKGKDVELRCDPISGHTALYWYRQSLGQGLEFLIYFQGNSAPDKSGLPSDRFSAERTGGSVSTLTIQRTQQEDSAVYLCASSYMNQETQYFGPGTRLLVL.